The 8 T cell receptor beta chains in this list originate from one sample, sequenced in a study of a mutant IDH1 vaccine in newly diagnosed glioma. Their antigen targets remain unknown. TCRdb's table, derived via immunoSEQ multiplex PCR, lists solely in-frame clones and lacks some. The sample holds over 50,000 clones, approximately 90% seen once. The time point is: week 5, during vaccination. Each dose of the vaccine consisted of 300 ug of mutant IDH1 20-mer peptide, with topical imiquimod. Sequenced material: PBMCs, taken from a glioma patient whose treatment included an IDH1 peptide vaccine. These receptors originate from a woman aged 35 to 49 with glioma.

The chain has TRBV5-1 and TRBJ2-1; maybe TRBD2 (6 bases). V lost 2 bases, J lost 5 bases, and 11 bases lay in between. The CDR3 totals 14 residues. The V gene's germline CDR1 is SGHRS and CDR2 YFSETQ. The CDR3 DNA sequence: TGCGCCAGCAGCTTCGGGGGACTTAACAATGAGCAGTTCTTC. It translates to CASSFGGLNNEQFF.

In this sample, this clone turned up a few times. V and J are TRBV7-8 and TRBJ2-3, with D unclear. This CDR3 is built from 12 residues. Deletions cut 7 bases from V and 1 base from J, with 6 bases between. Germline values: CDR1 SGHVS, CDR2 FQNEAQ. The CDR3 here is CASTSGTDTQYF. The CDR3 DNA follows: TGTGCCAGCACCTCTGGCACAGATACGCAGTATTTT.

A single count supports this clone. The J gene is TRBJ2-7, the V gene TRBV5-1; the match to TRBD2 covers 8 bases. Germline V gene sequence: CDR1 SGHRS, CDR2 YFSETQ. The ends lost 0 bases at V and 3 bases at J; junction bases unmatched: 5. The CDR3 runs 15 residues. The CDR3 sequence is CASSLGTSSFYEQYF. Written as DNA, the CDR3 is TGCGCCAGCAGCTTGGGGACTAGCAGTTTCTACGAGCAGTACTTC.

DNA of the CDR3: TGTGCCAGCAGCCCGGGGGGCTACGAGCAGTACTTC. This encodes CASSPGGYEQYF. The chain links TRBV9 to TRBJ2-5; 7 bases line up with TRBD2. With the DNA end fitting TRBJ2-7 better, the J assignment may be wrong. The germline gives CDR1 SGDLS, CDR2 YYNGEE. CDR3 length equals 12 residues.

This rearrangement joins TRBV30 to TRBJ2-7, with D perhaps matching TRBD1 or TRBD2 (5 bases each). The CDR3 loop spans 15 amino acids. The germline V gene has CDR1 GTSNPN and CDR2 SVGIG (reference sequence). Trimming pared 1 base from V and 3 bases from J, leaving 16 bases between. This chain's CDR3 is CAWSDTGRSGYEQYF. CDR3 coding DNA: TGTGCCTGGAGTGACACGGGGCGATCAGGCTACGAGCAGTACTTC.

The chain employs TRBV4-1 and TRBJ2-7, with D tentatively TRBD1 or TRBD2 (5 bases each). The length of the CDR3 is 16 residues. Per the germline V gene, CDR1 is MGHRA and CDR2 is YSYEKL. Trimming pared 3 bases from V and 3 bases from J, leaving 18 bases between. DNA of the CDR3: TGCGCCAGCAGCCAGTCGGGACGGAATTTGTTCTACGAGCAGTACTTC. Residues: CASSQSGRNLFYEQYF.

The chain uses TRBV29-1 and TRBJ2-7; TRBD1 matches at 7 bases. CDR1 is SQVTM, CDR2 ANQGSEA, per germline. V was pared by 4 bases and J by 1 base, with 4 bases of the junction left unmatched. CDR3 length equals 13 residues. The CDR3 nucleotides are TGCAGCGTTGGATCCAGGGGGTCCTACGAGCAGTACTTC. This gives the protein CSVGSRGSYEQYF.

CDR3 sequence: CASSQAAGTGYYEQYF. For the CDR3, the DNA is TGTGCCAGCAGCCAAGCCGCCGGGACAGGGTACTACGAGCAGTACTTC. The rearrangement uses TRBV4-2 and TRBJ2-7, with TRBD1 matching over 9 bases. CDR1 LGHNA and CDR2 YNFKEQ come from the germline V gene. The CDR3 has 16 amino acids. Germline trimming cut 1 base from V and 3 bases from J; bases unmatched to any gene: 7.